This record concerns one TCR beta chain sequence. The target antigen is unknown. Prepared libraries of TCR beta cDNA carried unique molecular identifiers. There were roughly 0.9 to 10 million T cells, and approximately 500,000 cDNA molecules came from them. TCRdb called the PCR reads again in MiXCR, with one record for every CDR3 protein. The sample consists of about 820,000 distinct CDR3 sequences, about 50% of them appearing once. The sample is drawn from a study of post-analysis software for immune sequencing data. Study-wide results and limits: Diversity measured as normalized Chao1 was significantly lower in multiple sclerosis patients than in controls.

Source material: blood. The source of this sequence is a girl aged 5 to 17 with multiple sclerosis.

The CDR3 protein is CASSQDTAANIQYF. CDR3 DNA: TGTGCCAGCAGCCAAGATACGGCAGCAAACATTCAGTACTTC. The rearrangement links TRBV3-1 to TRBJ2-4; D not certain. This CDR3 has 14 amino acids. V lost 0 bases to trimming and J lost 6 bases, with 9 bases between them. The germline CDR1 and CDR2 sequences are LGHDT and YNNKEL (reference sequence).